One and the same sample provided the 12 T cell receptor beta chains below, sequenced in a study of early T cells in non-severe SARS-CoV-2 infection. Via MiXCR, TCRdb re-called the 5' RACE reads, giving one row per CDR3 protein. The sample lists about 110,000 distinct CDR3 sequences, 9% to 13% occurring once. Sequenced: whole blood. These receptors were collected from an adult who was a healthcare worker with PCR-confirmed SARS-CoV-2 infection or an uninfected control (not recorded which).

This clonotype occurred many times. The V call is TRBV12-3 or TRBV12-4, the J call TRBJ1-1; no definite D call. The CDR3 runs to 13 residues. V gave up 0 bases and J gave up 3 bases, with 5 bases separating them. CDR3: CASSLARDTEAFF. In DNA form, the CDR3 reads TGTGCCAGCAGTTTAGCGAGGGACACTGAAGCTTTCTTT.

This chain uses TRBV20-1 with TRBJ2-7, with TRBD1 identical over 8 bases. Losses at the gene ends were 5 bases for V and 5 bases for J; bases not matched to a gene: 29. CDR3 length: 20 residues. CDR1 is DFQATT, CDR2 SNEGSKA, per germline (reference sequence). CDR3 in amino acids: CSARSDPGQASPGPKNEQYF. The CDR3 DNA follows: TGCAGTGCTCGATCAGATCCGGGACAGGCATCCCCGGGACCTAAAAACGAGCAGTACTTC.

At least ten counts were recorded for this clonotype. The chain is built from TRBV11-3 and TRBJ1-6; D gene uncertain. V lost 5 bases and J lost 10, with 18 bases in between. Germline-derived CDR1 and CDR2 are SGHNT and YENEEA. The CDR3 is 15 residues long. The CDR3 sequence is CASSPRPAQDSPLHF. CDR3 DNA: TGTGCCAGCAGCCCGAGACCTGCCCAGGACTCACCCCTCCACTTT.

This chain links TRBV18 with TRBJ1-2; weak D call: TRBD1 (5 bases). Germline CDR1 reads KGHSH; CDR2 reads LQKENI. The CDR3 length is 14 residues. The germline V and J ends were trimmed by 3 bases and 2 bases, with 10 bases remaining between them. CDR3 nucleotides: TGTGCCAGCTCACCTGTTGACAGAAACTATGGCTACACCTTC. Its translation: CASSPVDRNYGYTF.

In this sample, this clonotype turned up a few times. This chain uses TRBV29-1 with TRBJ2-7, with 8 bases that match TRBD1. Germline V CDR1 and CDR2: SQVTM, ANQGSEA. Losses at the gene ends were 6 bases for V and 0 bases for J; bases not matched to a gene: 4. This CDR3 region has 13 residues. In DNA form, the CDR3 reads TGCAGCGTCCGGACAGGGAACTCCTACGAGCAGTACTTC. This sequence encodes CSVRTGNSYEQYF.

This clonotype was observed many times. This chain connects TRBV5-4 to TRBJ1-2; 10 nucleotides align to TRBD1. V lost 0 bases to trimming and J lost 7 bases; unmatched junction nucleotides: 3. Germline loops: CDR1 SGHNT, CDR2 YYREEE (reference sequence). This CDR3 comprises 14 residues. The CDR3 spells CASSLGQGAFGYTF. Written as DNA, the CDR3 is TGTGCCAGCAGCTTGGGACAGGGGGCTTTTGGCTACACCTTC.

This clonotype was counted a few times. The CDR3 reads CASTARTSGGAGFTGELFF. Written as DNA, the CDR3 is TGTGCCAGCACCGCGCGGACTAGCGGGGGGGCAGGTTTCACCGGGGAGCTGTTTTTT. This chain connects TRBV11-2 to TRBJ2-2, with 15 bases identical to TRBD2. The CDR3 length is 19 residues. V was clipped by 7 bases and J by 4 bases; unmatched bases: 13. Germline CDR1 is SGHAT and CDR2 is FQNNGV.

The chain carries TRBV20-1 and TRBJ2-7; 12 bases fit TRBD2. The germline V gene has CDR1 DFQATT and CDR2 SNEGSKA (reference sequence). After removal of 6 bases from V and 4 bases from J, the junction contained 7 bases not matched to a gene. CDR3 length equals 14 residues. CDR3 sequence: CSAPLAGGVYEQYF. The CDR3 nucleotides read TGCAGTGCGCCACTAGCGGGGGGCGTGTACGAGCAGTACTTC.

This clonotype was detected many times. The V gene is TRBV24-1, the J gene TRBJ2-1, with D possibly being TRBD2 (5 bases). The V gene lost 5 bases and the J gene lost 0 bases, with 22 bases spanning the gap. The CDR3 contains 19 residues. The germline V gene has CDR1 KGHDR and CDR2 SFDVKD. The CDR3 loop is CATSAPLGEAGSSYNEQFF. The CDR3 bases are TGTGCCACCAGTGCCCCCCTCGGGGAAGCTGGAAGCTCCTACAATGAGCAGTTCTTC.

The V call is TRBV20-1, the J call TRBJ2-7, with D possibly TRBD2 on 5 matching bases. CDR1 is DFQATT, CDR2 SNEGSKA, per germline (reference sequence). The CDR3 runs 11 residues. Trimming cost V 2 bases and J 7 bases, with 9 bases left between them. In DNA form, the CDR3 reads TGCAGTGCTAGAATGGACTGGGAGCAGTACTTC. Translating it yields CSARMDWEQYF.

V usage is TRBV7-3 and J usage is TRBJ1-6; TRBD1 might be the D (5 bases). Germline V gene data show CDR1 as SGHTA and CDR2 as FQGTGA. The CDR3 runs 16 residues. Deletions cut 5 bases from V and 9 bases from J, with 20 bases between. CDR3 residues: CASSLHPLGVGSPLHF. CDR3 nucleotide sequence: TGTGCCAGCAGCCTCCACCCCTTAGGGGTTGGTTCACCCCTCCACTTT.

The genes are TRBV28 and TRBJ2-3; 8 nucleotides agree with TRBD2. This CDR3 has 15 residues. Germline CDR1 and CDR2: MDHEN and SYDVKM. The J segment lost 2 bases and the V segment lost 6 bases, leaving 7 bases of the junction unmatched. The CDR3 region has the DNA TGTGCCAGCAGCCGCGGGGGGCTGGACACAGATACGCAGTATTTT. It is translated as CASSRGGLDTDTQYF.